Following are 21 T cell receptor beta chains from one sample sequenced in a study of blood T cells in healthy people across ages. A second PCR of about 7 to 12 cycles used a sample-barcoded 5' primer and a J-beta primer mix. TCRdb independently ran MiXCR on the 5' RACE reads; one entry per CDR3 protein. The sample carries about 800,000 distinct CDR3 sequences, 35% to 50% recorded once. The sample was blood. These receptors originate from a man older than 75 in good health.

CDR3 amino acids: CASSWLLAGGQETQYF. CDR3 nucleotides: TGTGCCAGCAGCTGGCTACTAGCGGGAGGGCAAGAGACCCAGTACTTC. V usage is TRBV7-8 and J usage is TRBJ2-5, with 13 bases identical to TRBD2. Germline V gene data show CDR1 as SGHVS and CDR2 as FQNEAQ. This CDR3 is 16 amino acids long. Trimming took 4 bases from V and 2 from J; bases not matched to a gene: 4.

V gene TRBV5-1 combines with J gene TRBJ2-1; a possible D gene is TRBD2 (6 bases). CDR1 SGHRS and CDR2 YFSETQ come from the germline V gene. The V and J ends lost 0 bases and 2 bases respectively, with 9 bases between them. The CDR3 loop spans 15 amino acids. CDR3 loop: CASSLDGSTYNEQFF. CDR3 DNA: TGCGCCAGCAGCTTGGACGGGAGTACCTACAATGAGCAGTTCTTC.

This clonotype was counted many times. The chain combines TRBV6-4 with TRBJ2-7; D remains unclear. The V gene's germline CDR1 is MRHNA and CDR2 SNTAGT. CDR3 length: 10 amino acids. V lost 6 bases, J lost 7 bases, and 7 bases lay in between. CDR3 sequence reads: CASRTREQYF. The CDR3 bases are TGTGCCAGCAGGACACGTGAGCAGTACTTC.

This chain uses TRBV4-3 with TRBJ2-7; 10 bases are a match to TRBD1. From germline, CDR1 is LGHNA and CDR2 YSLEER. The CDR3 sequence is 19 residues long. Losses at the gene ends were 1 base for V and 1 base for J; bases not matched to a gene: 13. CDR3: CASSQGRGTGDAGSYEQYF. The CDR3, as DNA: TGCGCCAGCAGCCAAGGCAGGGGGACAGGGGACGCAGGTTCCTACGAGCAGTACTTC.

Of note for this clonotype: Being one base from a much bigger clone, this may be a read error. The chain carries TRBV14 and TRBJ2-4; TRBD2 is a possible D gene (5 bases). V shed 1 base and J shed 13 bases, with 11 bases lying between them. Germline CDR1 SGHDN, CDR2 FVKESK. This CDR3 has 12 amino acids. CDR3 bases: TGTGCCAGCAGCCAAGGACTACTGCGGCAGTACTTC. As protein: CASSQGLLRQYF. Looking up the rest from reference TRBV14 and TRBJ2-4 gives the full variable domain: EAGVTQFPSHSVIEKGQTVTLRCDPISGHDNLYWYRRVMGKEIKFLLHFVKESKQDESGMPNNRFLAERTGGTYSTLKVQPAELEDSGVYFCASSQGLLRQYFGAGTRLSVL.

The chain recombines TRBV3-1 with TRBJ2-7; 12 positions agree with TRBD1. In germline, CDR1 is LGHDT, CDR2 YNNKEL (reference sequence). Trimming removed 2 bases from V and 5 bases from J; junction bases left unmatched: 7. The CDR3 covers 16 residues. CDR3 nucleotides: TGTGCCAGCAGCCAAAAAAGGGGGACAGGGGGCAACGAGCAGTACTTC. Its translation is CASSQKRGTGGNEQYF.

The chain is built from TRBV14 and TRBJ2-7, with a tentative D call TRBD1 (5 bases). TRBJ2-5 matches the DNA end more closely, so the J call is doubtful. The CDR3 consists of 14 residues. Looked up from germline, CDR1 is SGHDN and CDR2 is FVKESK. This chain's CDR3 is CASSHLQGGETQYF. CDR3 nucleotides: TGTGCCAGCAGCCACCTCCAGGGCGGAGAGACCCAGTACTTC.

The table lists this clonotype with a few counts. This chain links TRBV5-6 with TRBJ2-1; tentatively, D is TRBD1 (7 bases). The length of the CDR3 is 12 residues. V was pared by 5 bases and J by 10 bases, with 13 bases between. Germline-derived CDR1 and CDR2 are SGHDT and YYEEEE. The CDR3 region has the DNA TGTGCCAGCAGAAGGAGGGGGCGAGAGCAGTTCTTC. This codes for CASRRRGREQFF. The whole variable domain, filled in from reference TRBV5-6 and TRBJ2-1, reads DAGVTQSPTHLIKTRGQQVTLRCSPKSGHDTVSWYQQALGQGPQFIFQYYEEEERQRGNFPDRFSGHQFPNYSSELNVNALLLGDSALYLCASRRRGREQFFGPGTRLTVL.

This clonotype was seen many times. The rearrangement uses TRBV6-1 and TRBJ2-1; D may match TRBD1 or TRBD2 (5 bases each). The CDR3 has 14 amino acids. Trimming took 3 bases from V and 8 from J, leaving 14 bases between them. Germline lookup yields CDR1 MNHNS and CDR2 SASEGT. CDR3 DNA sequence: TGTGCCAGCAGTGAGGCCGGGACCGGCCATGAGCAGTTCTTC. This encodes CASSEAGTGHEQFF.

The chain is built from TRBV29-1 and TRBJ2-5, with TRBD1 identical over 9 bases. The length of the CDR3 is 15 residues. With 0 bases clipped from V and 4 bases from J, the junction kept 6 bases outside the gene matches. Per germline, CDR1 SQVTM and CDR2 ANQGSEA. Here the CDR3 DNA reads TGCAGCGTTGAAGACAGGACAGGGGACCCAGAGACCCAGTACTTC. It codes for CSVEDRTGDPETQYF.

This clonotype occurred a few times. The chain joins TRBV4-2 to TRBJ2-2, with no clear D. The CDR3 has 16 amino acids. Looked up from germline, CDR1 is LGHNA and CDR2 is YNFKEQ. V lost 0 bases and J 6 bases, leaving 14 bases between the germline ends. The CDR3 bases are TGTGCCAGCAGCCAAGACCCTCTAGTTGGTCCCGGGGAGCTGTTTTTT. Its translation: CASSQDPLVGPGELFF.

This clonotype was found once. Given a much more abundant clone one base away, this may be a read error. This chain joins TRBV24-1 and TRBJ2-4, with D possibly matching TRBD2 (6 bases). The germline CDR1 and CDR2 sequences are KGHDR and SFDVKD. The CDR3 has 16 amino acids. The DNA for the CDR3 is TGTGCCGCCAGTGATTCCGTAGCGGAGAACAAAAACATTCAGTACTTC. Translating gives CAASDSVAENKNIQYF.

The chain joins TRBV10-2 to TRBJ2-7, with 14 nucleotides matching TRBD2. J was trimmed by 4 bases and V by 8 bases; bases with no gene match: 16. In germline, CDR1 is WSHSY, CDR2 SAAADI. The CDR3 has 18 residues. The CDR3 here is CASSRGTSGSSLMYEQYF. The CDR3 DNA is TGCGCCAGCTCCAGGGGGACTAGCGGGAGCTCCCTTATGTACGAGCAGTACTTC.

The chain joins TRBV7-2 to TRBJ2-3; TRBD1 matches 9 bases. Unmatched junction bases numbered 5, after V lost 4 bases and J lost 3 bases. CDR3 size: 15 residues. From germline, CDR1 is SGHTA and CDR2 FQGNSA. Here the CDR3 reads CASSSQTGGTDTQYF. Here the CDR3 DNA reads TGTGCCAGCAGCTCGCAGACAGGGGGGACAGATACGCAGTATTTT.

J is TRBJ1-1 and V is TRBV6-1; 9 bases agree with TRBD1. V lost 4 bases and J lost 1; bases outside the gene matches: 4. Germline CDR1 reads MNHNS; CDR2 reads SASEGT. This CDR3 spans 15 amino acids. The DNA for the CDR3 is TGTGCCAGCAGTGTGGCACAGGGGGCGAACACTGAAGCTTTCTTT. The encoded protein is CASSVAQGANTEAFF.

This clonotype has just a few counts. J is TRBJ2-3 and V is TRBV28; D is unresolved. Germline V gene data show CDR1 as MDHEN and CDR2 as SYDVKM. The CDR3 spans 15 residues. Trimming shortened V by 5 bases and J by 2 bases, and 14 bases separated the two germline ends. As DNA, the CDR3 is TGTGCCAGCAGTCCACCACAGCTTCACACAGATACGCAGTATTTT. Protein sequence: CASSPPQLHTDTQYF.

J is TRBJ2-1 and V is TRBV2; TRBD1 agrees at 7 bases. Looked up from germline, CDR1 is SNHLY and CDR2 is FYNNEI. The CDR3 sequence is 11 residues long. V dropped 7 bases and J dropped 12; count of bases not matched to a gene: 6. The CDR3 DNA sequence: TGTGCCAGCAACCGACAGGGTGGGCAGTTCTTC. Translated, it gives CASNRQGGQFF.

The rearrangement uses TRBV20-1 and TRBJ2-1, with TRBD2 matching 11 bases. The length of the CDR3 is 13 residues. Germline loops: CDR1 DFQATT, CDR2 SNEGSKA (reference sequence). The ends lost 6 bases at V and 8 bases at J; junction bases unmatched: 6. CDR3 sequence reads: CSARLAGLDEQFF. Here the CDR3 DNA reads TGCAGTGCGAGACTAGCGGGGTTGGATGAGCAGTTCTTC.

The chain couples TRBV7-9 to TRBJ2-5; D not resolved. This CDR3 has 13 residues. V was clipped by 5 bases and J by 4 bases, with 11 bases between them. CDR1 and CDR2 (germline): SEHNR, FQNEAQ (reference sequence). The CDR3 DNA reads TGTGCCAGCAGCCCGGCGTACGGAGAGACCCAGTACTTC. It is translated as CASSPAYGETQYF. The entire variable domain, with the rest obtained from reference TRBV7-9 and TRBJ2-5, is as follows: DTGVSQNPRHKITKRGQNVTFRCDPISEHNRLYWYRQTLGQGPEFLTYFQNEAQLEKSRLLSDRFSAERPKGSFSTLEIQRTEQGDSAMYLCASSPAYGETQYFGPGTRLLVL.

This clonotype was counted once. J is TRBJ2-1 and V is TRBV6-2 or TRBV6-3; D not certain. The germline V gene has CDR1 MNHEY and CDR2 SVGEGT. CDR3 size: 13 residues. Deletions cut 4 bases from V and 13 bases from J, with 17 bases between. The CDR3 region is CASSLLRSETQFF. The CDR3 nucleotides read TGTGCCAGCAGTTTACTCCGGTCTGAGACCCAGTTCTTC.

V usage is TRBV5-1 and J usage is TRBJ2-3; TRBD1 aligns across 7 bases. The germline gives CDR1 SGHRS, CDR2 YFSETQ. The CDR3 sequence is 15 residues long. The V gene end was trimmed by 4 bases and the J gene end by 2 bases; junction bases not matched to a gene: 7. The CDR3 DNA is TGCGCCAGCAGCGTTCGACAGGGACCCACAGATACGCAGTATTTT. Translating it yields CASSVRQGPTDTQYF.